The 31 T cell receptor beta chains below come from one sample, sequenced in a study of breast tumors, draining lymph nodes, adjacent tissues. TCRdb reanalysed the multiplex PCR reads using MiXCR and keeps one entry per CDR3 protein. The table shows approximately 37,000 distinct CDR3 sequences, with roughly 32% occurring only once. Sequenced sample: breast tumor tissue. These TCRs come from a female donor with breast cancer. Some clones in this sample may be carry-over from other donors' samples.

This clonotype was observed many times. The rearrangement uses TRBV6-5 and TRBJ2-2, with TRBD2 matching 10 bases. V gave up 6 bases and J gave up 3 bases; unmatched junction bases: 4. Germline CDR1 MNHEY, CDR2 SVGAGI. The CDR3 is 15 amino acids. This CDR3 reads CASRTAGGYTGELFF. In DNA, the CDR3 is TGTGCCAGCAGAACAGCGGGAGGGTACACCGGGGAGCTGTTTTTT.

This clonotype was counted between two and nine times. The chain combines TRBV30 with TRBJ1-6; tentative D call: TRBD1 (5 bases). The CDR3 loop spans 15 amino acids. Germline values: CDR1 GTSNPN, CDR2 SVGIG (reference sequence). V was pared by 2 bases and J by 1 base, with 9 bases between. CDR3 amino acids: CAWSPKGSYNSPLHF. The CDR3 DNA is TGTGCCTGGAGTCCGAAGGGGTCCTATAATTCACCCCTCCACTTT.

On this clonotype: This could be a read error, since a much larger clone is one nucleotide away. The V gene is TRBV2, the J gene TRBJ2-7; 10 bases map to TRBD1. Per germline, CDR1 SNHLY and CDR2 FYNNEI. The CDR3 covers 16 residues. The CDR3 sequence: CASSQGWGQGRYELYF. The CDR3, as DNA: TGTGCCAGCAGCCAAGGGTGGGGACAGGGGCGATACGAGCTGTACTTC.

In the case of this clonotype: With a much larger clone just one base away, this may be a read error. V usage is TRBV6-6 and J usage is TRBJ2-7; possibly TRBD1 or TRBD2 for D (5 bases each). Germline CDR1 MNHNY, CDR2 SVGAGI (reference sequence). The CDR3 covers 14 residues. V lost 6 bases and J lost 4, with 16 bases in between. CDR3 residues: CASSRPGTGYEQYF. The DNA of the CDR3 is TGTGCCAGCAGCCGTCCCGGGACGGGTTACGAGCAGTACTTC.

This clonotype was counted only a few times. V and J are TRBV27 and TRBJ2-1; 12 positions match TRBD2. The CDR3 loop spans 16 amino acids. J gave up 7 bases and V 4 bases, and 8 bases lay outside the gene matches. Germline CDR1 reads MNHEY; CDR2 reads SMNVEV (reference sequence). The CDR3 protein is CASSSNRLAGDNEQFF. The DNA for the CDR3 is TGTGCCAGCAGTTCCAACCGACTAGCGGGAGATAATGAGCAGTTCTTC.

The chain carries TRBV20-1 and TRBJ2-3; 9 positions agree with TRBD2. The J segment lost 4 bases and the V segment lost 3 bases, leaving 8 bases of the junction unmatched. CDR3 size: 15 residues. The V gene's germline CDR1 is DFQATT and CDR2 SNEGSKA (reference sequence). The CDR3 reads CSARGAGGVPDTQYF. Here the CDR3 DNA reads TGCAGTGCTAGGGGGGCGGGAGGGGTTCCAGATACGCAGTATTTT.

The chain links TRBV12-3 or TRBV12-4 to TRBJ1-3; D is uncertain. CDR3 length: 13 residues. Trimming cost V 8 bases and J 0 bases, with 8 bases left between them. CDR3 sequence reads: CASSPNSGNTIYF. DNA of the CDR3: TGTGCCAGCTCACCCAACTCTGGAAACACCATATATTTT.

The chain combines TRBV28 with TRBJ1-2, with TRBD1 matching over 7 bases. The V gene end was trimmed by 0 bases and the J gene end by 4 bases; junction bases not matched to a gene: 2. Germline V gene data show CDR1 as MDHEN and CDR2 as SYDVKM. The CDR3 is 14 residues long. CDR3 loop: CASSLWGTAYGYTF. The CDR3 bases are TGTGCCAGCAGTTTATGGGGGACAGCCTATGGCTACACCTTC.

The V gene is TRBV20-1, the J gene TRBJ2-2, with D possibly being TRBD1 or TRBD2 (5 bases each). This CDR3 region has 15 residues. The ends were cut back, 5 bases at V and 3 bases at J, with 16 bases in the middle. In germline, CDR1 is DFQATT, CDR2 SNEGSKA (reference sequence). The CDR3 nucleotides read TGCAGTGCTTTCCCGTGGCAGGGAGACACCGGGGAGCTGTTTTTT. Amino acid sequence: CSAFPWQGDTGELFF.

On this clonotype itself: One base away lies a much larger clone, so this may be a sequencing read error. V is TRBV27 and J is TRBJ2-7; D might be TRBD1 (6 bases). The germline CDR1 and CDR2 sequences are MNHEY and SMNVEV (reference sequence). The CDR3 spans 15 residues. The CDR3 sequence is CASGLGGPSYYEQYF. CDR3 coding DNA: TGTGCCAGCGGTTTAGGGGGACCGAGCTACTACGAGCAGTACTTC.

This clonotype has at least ten counts. The rearrangement links TRBV5-1 to TRBJ2-3, with D perhaps matching TRBD1 or TRBD2 (5 bases each). With 4 bases removed from V and 0 bases from J, the gap between germline ends came to 9 bases. The CDR3 length is 14 residues. Germline V gives CDR1 SGHRS, CDR2 YFSETQ. The CDR3 reads CASSPGTSTDTQYF. For the CDR3, the DNA is TGCGCCAGCAGCCCAGGGACCAGCACAGATACGCAGTATTTT.

This clonotype came up many times. V is TRBV14 and J is TRBJ2-1, with TRBD1 matching over 11 bases. There are 17 residues in the CDR3. J lost 4 bases, V lost 0 bases, and 5 bases had no gene match. The germline gives CDR1 SGHDN, CDR2 FVKESK. CDR3 sequence reads: CASSQDTGTGGYNEQFF. CDR3 nucleotide sequence: TGTGCCAGCAGCCAAGATACCGGGACAGGGGGGTACAATGAGCAGTTCTTC.

Only a few counts were recorded for this clonotype. This chain connects TRBV9 to TRBJ2-3, with TRBD2 identical over 11 bases. Germline CDR1 SGDLS, CDR2 YYNGEE. J lost 0 bases, V lost 0 bases, and 9 bases had no gene match. The CDR3 has 19 amino acids. This CDR3 reads CASSVGPSLAGVSTDTQYF. CDR3 in DNA: TGTGCCAGCAGCGTAGGACCTTCACTAGCGGGAGTAAGCACAGATACGCAGTATTTT. The full variable domain, its missing parts supplied by reference TRBV9 and TRBJ2-3, is DSGVTQTPKHLITATGQRVTLRCSPRSGDLSVYWYQQSLDQGLQFLIQYYNGEERAKGNILERFSAQQFPDLHSELNLSSLELGDSALYFCASSVGPSLAGVSTDTQYFGPGTRLTVL.

Regarding this clonotype: Just one base apart from a much larger clone, this may be a read error. V gene TRBV19 combines with J gene TRBJ2-1, with 7 bases fitting TRBD2. The CDR3 covers 16 residues. Losses at the gene ends were 1 base for V and 4 bases for J; bases not matched to a gene: 7. Germline V gene data show CDR1 as LNHDA and CDR2 as SQIVND (reference sequence). The CDR3: CASSIVRASGYNEQFF. Here the CDR3 DNA reads TGTGCCAGTAGTATAGTCAGGGCTAGCGGATACAATGAGCAGTTCTTC.

The chain carries TRBV6-2 or TRBV6-3 and TRBJ2-7; 9 bases map to TRBD2. Germline CDR1 is MNHEY and CDR2 is SVGEGT. This CDR3 is built from 15 residues. Trimming removed 0 bases from V and 3 bases from J; junction bases left unmatched: 3. The CDR3 spells CASSYSASGNYEQYF. The CDR3, as DNA: TGTGCCAGCAGTTACTCGGCTAGCGGGAACTACGAGCAGTACTTC.

On this clonotype itself: A single base separates this from a much larger clone, so it may be a read error. The rearrangement links TRBV9 to TRBJ2-5; 13 nucleotides align to TRBD2. Germline CDR1 SGDLS, CDR2 YYNGEE. The CDR3 loop spans 18 amino acids. CDR3 nucleotide sequence: TGTGCCGGCAGCGGGAGCCCTCGGACTAGCGGGAGACCGGAGACCCAGTACTTC. This encodes CAGSGSPRTSGRPETQYF. Complete variable domain (other parts from reference TRBV9 and TRBJ2-5): DSGVTQTPKHLITATGQRVTLRCSPRSGDLSVYWYQQSLDQGLQFLIQYYNGEERAKGNILERFSAQQFPDLHSELNLSSLELGDSALYFCAGSGSPRTSGRPETQYFGPGTRLLVL.

On this clonotype: The CDR3 ends on some other residue instead of the conserved phenylalanine or tryptophan, so this is likely a read error. The V gene is TRBV20-1, the J gene TRBJ1-2, with TRBD1 matching over 7 bases. Trimming cost V 3 bases and J 2 bases; bases outside gene matches: 9. The CDR3 loop spans 15 amino acids. CDR1 is DFQATT and CDR2 is SNEGSKA in the germline V gene (reference sequence). CDR3 loop: CSASRGGQMNYGYTL. In nucleotides, the CDR3 is TGCAGTGCTAGCAGGGGGGGACAGATGAACTATGGCTACACCCTC.

This clonotype has a count of ten or more. This chain links TRBV24-1 with TRBJ2-7, with 10 bases that match TRBD1. J gave up 2 bases and V 3 bases, and 3 bases lay outside the gene matches. Germline CDR1 KGHDR, CDR2 SFDVKD. The CDR3 is made up of 15 amino acids. CDR3 sequence: CATSDAGQGTYEQYF. In nucleotides, the CDR3 is TGTGCCACCAGTGATGCGGGACAGGGGACCTACGAGCAGTACTTC.

This clonotype has more than one count but fewer than ten. The rearrangement joins TRBV14 to TRBJ2-7; D is undetermined. Trimming took off 0 bases at V and 0 bases at J, with 6 bases between the two ends. The CDR3 loop spans 14 amino acids. Germline assignment: CDR1 SGHDN and CDR2 FVKESK. This CDR3 reads CASSQEWSSYEQYF. CDR3 DNA: TGTGCCAGCAGCCAAGAATGGAGCTCCTACGAGCAGTACTTC.

V and J are TRBV7-9 and TRBJ2-3; either TRBD1 or TRBD2 may supply D (5 bases each). Trimming shortened V by 1 base and J by 4 bases, and 18 bases separated the two germline ends. The CDR3 totals 17 residues. From germline, CDR1 is SEHNR and CDR2 FQNEAQ (reference sequence). CDR3 bases: TGTGCCAGCAGCTTAGTGGATGCACAGGACGGGGCAGATACGCAGTATTTT. Its translation is CASSLVDAQDGADTQYF.

There are a few counts of this clonotype. A much more abundant neighbour one base away suggests this may be a read error. V and J are TRBV20-1 and TRBJ2-7, with 8 positions matching TRBD1. CDR1 and CDR2 (germline): DFQATT, SNEGSKA (reference sequence). The V gene end was trimmed by 0 bases and the J gene end by 6 bases; junction bases not matched to a gene: 10. The CDR3 totals 15 residues. This chain's CDR3 is CSARDPGTGPCEQYF. CDR3 nucleotides: TGCAGTGCTAGAGATCCAGGGACAGGACCTTGCGAGCAGTACTTC.

This clonotype was counted at least ten times. V gene TRBV9 combines with J gene TRBJ2-2, with D unresolved. Trimming left V 3 bases short and J 5 bases short, with 17 bases between. The germline CDR1 and CDR2 sequences are SGDLS and YYNGEE. The CDR3 covers 16 residues. In DNA form, the CDR3 reads TGTGCCAGCAGCGATGATGGAATGGCGTCGACCGGGGAGCTGTTTTTT. This codes for CASSDDGMASTGELFF.

This clonotype was recorded at least ten times. This chain joins TRBV24-1 and TRBJ2-5, with 9 bases identical to TRBD2. With 1 base clipped from V and 2 bases from J, the junction kept 4 bases outside the gene matches. This CDR3 has 16 amino acids. Germline CDR1 is KGHDR and CDR2 is SFDVKD. Here the CDR3 DNA reads TGTGCCACCAGTGATTTTTCACTAGCGGGTCAAGAGACCCAGTACTTC. This codes for CATSDFSLAGQETQYF.

This clonotype was picked up many times. The V and J genes are TRBV5-1 and TRBJ2-7; TRBD1 aligns across 8 bases. Germline CDR1 and CDR2: SGHRS and YFSETQ. The CDR3 covers 14 residues. Germline trimming cut 0 bases from V and 6 bases from J; bases unmatched to any gene: 5. CDR3 coding DNA: TGCGCCAGCAGCTTGGCCCCAGGGGGCCTCGAGCAGTACTTC. Protein sequence: CASSLAPGGLEQYF.

This clonotype was counted ten times or more. The rearrangement links TRBV3-1 to TRBJ2-1, with 7 bases identical to TRBD2. The germline V gene encodes CDR1 LGHDT and CDR2 YNNKEL (reference sequence). V was clipped by 4 bases and J by 9 bases; unmatched bases: 6. This CDR3 region has 13 residues. CDR3 loop: CASSRFREAEQFF. Written as DNA, the CDR3 is TGTGCCAGCAGCCGCTTCCGGGAGGCTGAGCAGTTCTTC.

This clonotype was picked up many times. The chain links TRBV5-6 to TRBJ2-1; 16 bases are a match to TRBD2. The CDR3 is made up of 16 amino acids. J gave up 8 bases and V 3 bases, and 5 bases lay outside the gene matches. CDR1 and CDR2 from the germline V gene are SGHDT and YYEEEE. Here the CDR3 DNA reads TGTGCCAGCAGCTCGGGGACTAGCGGGAGGGGGTATGAGCAGTTCTTC. Residues: CASSSGTSGRGYEQFF.

In this sample, this clonotype turned up many times. The chain has TRBV7-7 and TRBJ2-7; TRBD1 matches at 8 bases. This CDR3 has 15 amino acids. Germline V gene lookup returns CDR1 SSHAT and CDR2 FNYEAQ (reference sequence). Losses at the gene ends were 0 bases for V and 4 bases for J; bases not matched to a gene: 5. The CDR3 loop is CASSLARQGMYEQYF. In DNA, the CDR3 is TGTGCCAGCAGCTTAGCGCGACAGGGGATGTACGAGCAGTACTTC.

This clonotype has at least ten counts. V and J are TRBV5-1 and TRBJ2-5, with 8 bases matching TRBD1. The V gene end was trimmed by 1 base and the J gene end by 5 bases; junction bases not matched to a gene: 10. This CDR3 has 16 residues. CDR1 and CDR2 from the germline V gene are SGHRS and YFSETQ. CDR3 coding DNA: TGCGCCAGCAGCTTGTCAGGACAGGGATCTATGGAGACCCAGTACTTC. Amino acids: CASSLSGQGSMETQYF.

This clonotype was seen many times. The chain is built from TRBV10-3 and TRBJ2-2; possibly TRBD2 for D (6 bases). Looked up from germline, CDR1 is ENHRY and CDR2 is SYGVKD. V gave up 1 base and J gave up 5 bases, with 11 bases separating them. This CDR3 region has 15 residues. The CDR3 is CAISEYGGTTGELFF. DNA of the CDR3: TGTGCCATCAGTGAGTACGGCGGGACGACCGGGGAGCTGTTTTTT.

This clonotype has ten or more counts. The chain recombines TRBV6-5 with TRBJ1-5, with D maybe TRBD1 (5 bases). The CDR3 extends over 15 amino acids. CDR1 is MNHEY, CDR2 SVGAGI, per germline. V was pared by 4 bases and J by 5 bases, with 15 bases between. This CDR3 reads CASSFRVGSDQPQHF. DNA for the CDR3: TGTGCCAGCAGTTTCAGGGTGGGAAGCGATCAGCCCCAGCATTTT.

CDR3 sequence reads: CASSISHTDTQYF. As DNA, the CDR3 is TGTGCCAGCAGCATTTCCCACACAGATACGCAGTATTTT. The J gene is TRBJ2-3, the V gene TRBV7-2; no definite D call. V lost 5 bases and J 2 bases, leaving 8 bases between the germline ends. The germline V gene has CDR1 SGHTA and CDR2 FQGNSA. CDR3 size: 13 residues.